Each of the 32 T cell receptor beta chains below was sequenced from the same sample in a study of control samples from healthy donors and cancer patients. This table comes from immunoSEQ multiplex PCR, and its TCRdb copy is limited to in-frame clones, with some not included. This table holds approximately 60,000 clones, about 91% found once. The sequencing sample was made of PBMCs. These receptors originate from a man aged 25-45 years with colorectal cancer.

The chain couples TRBV6-2 or TRBV6-3 to TRBJ2-3, with 12 bases matching TRBD2. The J segment lost 4 bases and the V segment lost 4 bases, leaving 3 bases of the junction unmatched. The CDR3 contains 15 residues. The germline CDR1 and CDR2 sequences are MNHEY and SVGEGT. The CDR3 is CASSSRLAGADTQYF. In DNA form, the CDR3 reads TGTGCCAGCAGTTCGAGACTAGCGGGGGCAGATACGCAGTATTTT.

V and J are TRBV19 and TRBJ1-2; TRBD1 matches at 7 bases. The ends lost 6 bases at V and 6 bases at J; junction bases unmatched: 4. Per germline, CDR1 LNHDA and CDR2 SQIVND (reference sequence). The CDR3 has 12 amino acids. CDR3: CASSDRVNGYTF. The CDR3 bases are TGTGCCAGTAGCGACAGGGTGAATGGCTACACCTTC.

The rearrangement joins TRBV30 to TRBJ2-2, with D perhaps TRBD2 (5 bases). The CDR3 runs to 12 residues. The germline CDR1 and CDR2 sequences are GTSNPN and SVGIG (reference sequence). Trimming took off 2 bases at V and 9 bases at J, with 10 bases between the two ends. The CDR3 is CAWSPGTRELFF. DNA for the CDR3: TGTGCCTGGAGTCCGGGAACGAGGGAGCTGTTTTTT.

In this sample, this clone turned up a few times. This chain uses TRBV10-3 with TRBJ1-1; 9 bases agree with TRBD1. J was trimmed by 3 bases and V by 6 bases; bases with no gene match: 2. This CDR3 contains 13 residues. Germline CDR1 reads ENHRY; CDR2 reads SYGVKD. The CDR3 protein is CAIRGQGHTEAFF. In nucleotides, the CDR3 is TGTGCCATCAGGGGACAGGGACACACTGAAGCTTTCTTT.

This clone appeared a single time. This chain joins TRBV6-1 and TRBJ1-4; D gene ambiguous. Germline V lookup: CDR1 MNHNS, CDR2 SASEGT. This CDR3 is built from 14 residues. V was cut by 2 bases and J by 5 bases, with 9 bases left in between. The CDR3 spells CASSEHAMNEKLFF. The CDR3 DNA follows: TGTGCCAGCAGTGAACATGCAATGAATGAAAAACTGTTTTTT.

The chain is built from TRBV5-1 and TRBJ2-1; 9 bases match TRBD2. CDR3 length: 16 amino acids. J was trimmed by 1 base and V by 0 bases; bases with no gene match: 2. The V gene's germline CDR1 is SGHRS and CDR2 YFSETQ. CDR3 bases: TGCGCCAGCAGCTTGGAGACTAGCGGATCCTACAATGAGCAGTTCTTC. This encodes CASSLETSGSYNEQFF.

The chain joins TRBV20-1 to TRBJ2-7; D is unresolved. Germline values: CDR1 DFQATT, CDR2 SNEGSKA (reference sequence). Trimming shortened V by 5 bases and J by 1 base, and 6 bases separated the two germline ends. This CDR3 region has 11 residues. For the CDR3, the DNA is TGCAGTGCTTGGCAGTCCTACGAGCAGTACTTC. The encoded protein is CSAWQSYEQYF.

The gene calls are TRBV7-2 and TRBJ1-5; TRBD1 matches 7 bases. Germline CDR1 is SGHTA and CDR2 is FQGNSA. The CDR3 contains 15 residues. J was trimmed by 5 bases and V by 1 base; bases with no gene match: 5. The CDR3 loop reads CASSLGLQGYQPQHF. The CDR3 DNA reads TGTGCCAGCAGCTTAGGCCTACAGGGGTATCAGCCCCAGCATTTT. The full variable domain, with the rest looked up from reference TRBV7-2 and TRBJ1-5, is GAGVSQSPSNKVTEKGKDVELRCDPISGHTALYWYRQSLGQGLEFLIYFQGNSAPDKSGLPSDRFSAERTGGSVSTLTIQRTQQEDSAVYLCASSLGLQGYQPQHFGDGTRLSIL.

The chain employs TRBV5-4 and TRBJ1-1, with 7 positions matching TRBD1. This CDR3 has 15 amino acids. J was trimmed by 4 bases and V by 0 bases; bases with no gene match: 6. The germline CDR1 and CDR2 sequences are SGHNT and YYREEE (reference sequence). CDR3 region: CASSLARGRGTEAFF. The DNA of the CDR3 is TGTGCCAGCAGCTTGGCCAGGGGGAGGGGCACTGAAGCTTTCTTT.

For this clone: Distinct nucleotide sequences in the sample also encode this CDR3. This sequence joins TRBV7-2 and TRBJ1-5, with D unclear. The CDR3 length is 12 residues. In germline, CDR1 is SGHTA, CDR2 FQGNSA. Deletions cut 4 bases from V and 4 bases from J, with 5 bases between. For the CDR3, the DNA is TGTGCCAGCAGCTCCCCTAATCAGCCCCAGCATTTT. It yields the protein CASSSPNQPQHF. Drawing the rest from reference TRBV7-2 and TRBJ1-5, the complete variable domain is GAGVSQSPSNKVTEKGKDVELRCDPISGHTALYWYRQSLGQGLEFLIYFQGNSAPDKSGLPSDRFSAERTGGSVSTLTIQRTQQEDSAVYLCASSSPNQPQHFGDGTRLSIL.

This chain uses TRBV4-3 with TRBJ1-5, with D perhaps matching TRBD1 (5 bases). V lost 4 bases to trimming and J lost 6 bases, with 10 bases between them. This CDR3 is 13 amino acids long. Germline assignment: CDR1 LGHNA and CDR2 YSLEER. The CDR3 here is CASSPGLSQPQHF. CDR3 nucleotide sequence: TGCGCCAGCAGCCCGGGACTATCTCAGCCCCAGCATTTT.

The V call is TRBV15, the J call TRBJ2-7; perhaps TRBD2 as D (6 bases). The germline CDR1 and CDR2 sequences are LNHNV and YYDKDF (reference sequence). The CDR3 covers 15 residues. Trimming stripped 0 bases from V and 3 bases from J, with 12 bases between. The CDR3 bases are TGTGCCACCAGCAGAGATCGGGGGACCTTCTACGAGCAGTACTTC. This translates into CATSRDRGTFYEQYF. Using reference TRBV15 and TRBJ2-7 for the parts outside the CDR3, the full variable domain is DAMVIQNPRYQVTQFGKPVTLSCSQTLNHNVMYWYQQKSSQAPKLLFHYYDKDFNNEADTPDNFQSRRPNTSFCFLDIRSPGLGDTAMYLCATSRDRGTFYEQYFGPGTRLTVT.

The V call is TRBV5-1, the J call TRBJ2-1, with 7 bases matching TRBD1. V shed 2 bases, J shed 0 bases, and the junction held 8 bases outside the gene matches. The germline gives CDR1 SGHRS, CDR2 YFSETQ. The CDR3 is 17 residues long. CDR3 residues: CASSFMAGGFSYNEQFF. The CDR3 coding sequence is TGCGCCAGCAGCTTTATGGCAGGGGGTTTCTCCTACAATGAGCAGTTCTTC.

The gene calls are TRBV10-2 and TRBJ1-6; D ambiguous. The germline V gene has CDR1 WSHSY and CDR2 SAAADI. The CDR3 covers 16 residues. V dropped 2 bases and J dropped 1 base, with 9 bases sitting between them. The DNA for the CDR3 is TGCGCCAGCAGTGAGGCAAGGACGTCCTATAATTCACCCCTCCACTTT. This codes for CASSEARTSYNSPLHF.

This clone was detected only a few times. The J gene is TRBJ1-5, the V gene TRBV11-2; possible D gene TRBD1, 6 bases. This CDR3 is 15 amino acids long. Per the germline V gene, CDR1 is SGHAT and CDR2 is FQNNGV. The V end lost 0 bases, the J end lost 4 bases, and 10 bases lay between the germline ends. CDR3 amino acids: CASSLESTGNQPQHF. CDR3 in DNA: TGTGCCAGCAGCTTAGAAAGCACAGGGAATCAGCCCCAGCATTTT.

The genes are TRBV19 and TRBJ2-3, with 8 nucleotides matching TRBD2. From germline, CDR1 is LNHDA and CDR2 SQIVND (reference sequence). The CDR3 is made up of 15 amino acids. The junction had 5 bases not matched to a gene; V was cut back by 5 bases and J by 1 base. CDR3 sequence: CASSVRGGRTDTQYF. Here the CDR3 DNA reads TGTGCCAGTAGTGTACGGGGGGGACGCACAGATACGCAGTATTTT.

V usage is TRBV5-4 and J usage is TRBJ1-1; no clear D gene. Looked up from germline, CDR1 is SGHNT and CDR2 is YYREEE (reference sequence). The CDR3 length is 15 residues. V lost 4 bases and J lost 0, with 13 bases in between. The CDR3, as DNA: TGTGCCAGCAGCCCACGGAGGGATATGAACACTGAAGCTTTCTTT. Encoded protein: CASSPRRDMNTEAFF.

The V and J genes are TRBV7-8 and TRBJ1-1, with D uncertain. The CDR3 consists of 15 residues. Trimming cost V 1 base and J 3 bases, with 12 bases left between them. CDR1 and CDR2 (germline): SGHVS, FQNEAQ. The CDR3 DNA reads as TGTGCCAGCAGCTTAGACTCTGGGCTAGACACTGAAGCTTTCTTT. Residues: CASSLDSGLDTEAFF.

The chain is built from TRBV5-4 and TRBJ1-2; possible D gene TRBD1, 5 bases. There are 13 residues in the CDR3. Deletions cut 1 base from V and 4 bases from J, with 8 bases between. Germline CDR1 is SGHNT and CDR2 is YYREEE (reference sequence). The CDR3 DNA reads as TGTGCCAGCAGCTTGAACAGGATCTATGGCTACACCTTC. Translated: CASSLNRIYGYTF.

The V call is TRBV10-2, the J call TRBJ1-1; tentative D call: TRBD1 (5 bases). Germline CDR1 reads WSHSY; CDR2 reads SAAADI. V was cut by 3 bases and J by 0 bases, with 11 bases left in between. This CDR3 comprises 15 residues. CDR3 DNA sequence: TGCGCCAGCAGTGAAGGACACACTATGAACACTGAAGCTTTCTTT. Translated, it gives CASSEGHTMNTEAFF.

The chain links TRBV3-1 (or the pseudogene TRBV3-2) to TRBJ1-1; 7 bases match TRBD1. This CDR3 is built from 20 residues. The germline V gene encodes CDR1 LGHDT and CDR2 YNNKEL (reference sequence). Trimming removed 2 bases from V and 5 bases from J; junction bases left unmatched: 23. The CDR3 DNA reads as TGTGCCAGCAGCCAACTACAGTGCGACAGGGTAAAAGTGCTTGGGACTGAAGCTTTCTTT. This codes for CASSQLQCDRVKVLGTEAFF.

In its sample, this clone was seen once. CDR3 in amino acids: CASSLNRKDIQYF. The CDR3 DNA reads as TGTGCCAGCAGCTTGAACAGAAAAGACATTCAGTACTTC. This chain links TRBV5-4 with TRBJ2-4; no clear D. V was pared by 1 base and J by 8 bases, with 10 bases between. The CDR3 is 13 residues long. The germline V gene has CDR1 SGHNT and CDR2 YYREEE (reference sequence).

V usage is TRBV19 and J usage is TRBJ1-2; D unclear. Germline CDR1 is LNHDA and CDR2 is SQIVND (reference sequence). Deletions cut 2 bases from V and 8 bases from J, with 9 bases between. There are 12 residues in the CDR3. The CDR3 here is CASSITDSGYTF. For the CDR3, the DNA is TGTGCCAGTAGTATAACGGATAGCGGCTACACCTTC.

The rearrangement uses TRBV6-5 and TRBJ1-4; tentatively, D is TRBD1 (5 bases). V shed 4 bases and J shed 8 bases, with 20 bases lying between them. The CDR3 sequence is 16 residues long. Germline V CDR1 and CDR2: MNHEY, SVGAGI. Here the CDR3 DNA reads TGTGCCAGCAGTTTCGGGACGGGAACGGTAGGGGAAAAACTGTTTTTT. Translating gives CASSFGTGTVGEKLFF.

The chain recombines TRBV20-1 with TRBJ1-1, with D unresolved. The CDR3 sequence is 12 residues long. Germline V lookup: CDR1 DFQATT, CDR2 SNEGSKA (reference sequence). The V and J ends lost 3 bases and 8 bases respectively, with 13 bases between them. As DNA, the CDR3 is TGCAGTGCTAGTGGTATAGCCCGCGAAGCTTTCTTT. Protein sequence: CSASGIAREAFF.

The chain employs TRBV5-1 and TRBJ1-4; D may be TRBD1 (6 bases). The V gene lost 2 bases and the J gene lost 5 bases, with 10 bases spanning the gap. The V gene's germline CDR1 is SGHRS and CDR2 YFSETQ. This CDR3 region has 14 residues. CDR3: CASSLQGTNEKLFF. The CDR3 DNA follows: TGCGCCAGCAGCTTACAGGGTACCAATGAAAAACTGTTTTTT.

The chain links TRBV5-4 to TRBJ1-2, with 7 nucleotides matching TRBD1. CDR1 is SGHNT and CDR2 is YYREEE in the germline V gene (reference sequence). This CDR3 is 13 amino acids long. V lost 3 bases, J lost 6 bases, and 5 bases stayed unmatched. CDR3 amino acids: CASSYDRADGYTF. CDR3 coding DNA: TGTGCCAGCAGCTACGACAGGGCGGATGGCTACACCTTC. The whole variable domain, filled in from reference TRBV5-4 and TRBJ1-2, reads ETGVTQSPTHLIKTRGQQVTLRCSSQSGHNTVSWYQQALGQGPQFIFQYYREEENGRGNFPPRFSGLQFPNYSSELNVNALELDDSALYLCASSYDRADGYTFGSGTRLTVV.

This clone was recorded once. V usage is TRBV3-1 (or the pseudogene TRBV3-2) and J usage is TRBJ2-1; 7 bases fit TRBD1. The CDR3 loop spans 17 amino acids. V shed 1 base and J 2 bases; nucleotides not matched to a gene: 8. CDR1 is LGHDT, CDR2 YNNKEL, per germline (reference sequence). The CDR3 region is CASSQAERGHAYNEQFF. CDR3 nucleotide sequence: TGTGCCAGCAGCCAAGCAGAGAGGGGGCACGCCTACAATGAGCAGTTCTTC.

The V gene is TRBV7-2, the J gene TRBJ1-6; D perhaps matches TRBD1 (5 bases). The V gene's germline CDR1 is SGHTA and CDR2 FQGNSA. This CDR3 is 15 amino acids long. The germline V and J ends were trimmed by 3 bases and 7 bases, with 13 bases remaining between them. In nucleotides, the CDR3 is TGTGCCAGCAGCTTTATCAAGGGGCGGAATTCACCCCTCCACTTT. The encoded protein is CASSFIKGRNSPLHF.

A single count supports this clone. This chain joins TRBV9 and TRBJ1-1, with D maybe TRBD1 (6 bases). V shed 0 bases and J shed 1 base, with 16 bases lying between them. This CDR3 region has 17 residues. CDR1 is SGDLS and CDR2 is YYNGEE in the germline V gene. Here the CDR3 DNA reads TGTGCCAGCAGCGTAGTCCCTGGGCCGGGGGCGAACACTGAAGCTTTCTTT. Its protein product is CASSVVPGPGANTEAFF.

This clone was seen once. The chain joins TRBV12-3 or TRBV12-4 to TRBJ1-1; D gene unclear. Trimming shortened V by 3 bases and J by 5 bases, and 4 bases separated the two germline ends. The CDR3 covers 11 residues. The CDR3 bases are TGTGCCAGCAGTTTCGGGACTGAAGCTTTCTTT. As protein: CASSFGTEAFF.

The J gene is TRBJ2-7, the V gene TRBV2; D unclear. The CDR3 covers 13 residues. The germline gives CDR1 SNHLY, CDR2 FYNNEI. Trimming left V 4 bases short and J 2 bases short, with 9 bases between. The CDR3 sequence is CASSVSRAYEQYV. CDR3 coding DNA: TGTGCCAGCAGTGTGAGCAGAGCCTACGAGCAGTACGTC.